This TCR beta chain came from a study of beta chain features in type 1 diabetes. For the study at large: Comparable age, gender and cell yields were observed in patients relative to healthy donors. Study observations and caveats: VDJ junctions from patients with type 1 diabetes contained fewer insertions and more deletions. When cDNA is sequenced, cells with high TCR expression could be over-represented.

Sorting of CD4+ naive, central memory, regulatory and stem cell-like memory cells was performed via CD45RO/CCR7/CD25/CD127/CD95/CD27. At least ten counts were recorded for this clone. What it binds is not known. In germline, CDR1 is LNHNV, CDR2 YYDKDF (reference sequence). V shed 5 bases and J 2 bases; nucleotides not matched to a gene: 4. CDR3 size: 16 residues. Expressed TCRB transcripts were sequenced because the entire RNA isolate underwent reverse transcription. Assay used: immunoSEQ multiplex PCR; TCRdb lists only in-frame clones, some missing. The data hold just over 600,000 clones, with less than 20% observed a single time.

The TCR comes from a man aged 18 to 30 in good health. The genes are TRBV15 and TRBJ1-5; 12 bases fit TRBD1. Sequenced sample: naive CD4+ T cells from blood. CDR3 amino acids: CATSRDRGRGNQPQHF. CDR3 in DNA: TGTGCCACCAGCCGGGACAGGGGGCGAGGCAATCAGCCCCAGCATTTT.